Presented here are 27 T cell receptor beta chains from one specimen sequenced in a study of shared clonotypes between healthy human individuals. Profiled with immunoSEQ multiplex PCR; TCRdb holds only in-frame clones, not every one. There are 900,000 to 1,200,000 clones in the sample; 70% to 80% occur only once, and under 0.8% lies in the top ten. The sample consisted of memory CD4+ T cells from PBMCs. The sample's subset: CD45RA-negative fraction. These receptors all stem from a man aged 18 to 29 in good health. Some clones in this sample may be carry-over from other donors' samples.

A word on this clone: Just one base apart from a much larger clone, this may be a read error. This chain joins TRBV5-1 and TRBJ2-7; tentative D call: TRBD2 (6 bases). In germline, CDR1 is SGHRS, CDR2 YFSETQ. This CDR3 has 16 residues. Trimming stripped 4 bases from V and 4 bases from J, with 21 bases between. CDR3 sequence (DNA): TGCGCCAGCAGCAGGGACGGGACTGGCGGGTCTTACGAGCAGTACTTC. Translating gives CASSRDGTGGSYEQYF.

J is TRBJ2-4 and V is TRBV27, with D perhaps TRBD2 (6 bases). CDR3 size: 17 residues. Between the trimmed V and J ends, which lost 6 bases and 0 bases, there was a span of 18 bases. The germline gives CDR1 MNHEY, CDR2 SMNVEV (reference sequence). The CDR3, as DNA: TGTGCCAGCAGACCCTGGGAGGTGGGACTAGCCAAAAACATTCAGTACTTC. Encoded protein: CASRPWEVGLAKNIQYF.

The table lists this clone with a count of one. V usage is TRBV5-1 and J usage is TRBJ1-4; D unresolved. The germline V and J ends were trimmed by 0 bases and 6 bases, with 6 bases remaining between them. There are 13 residues in the CDR3. CDR1 and CDR2 from the germline V gene are SGHRS and YFSETQ. In DNA, the CDR3 is TGCGCCAGCAGCTTGGTACTCGATGAAAAACTGTTTTTT. As protein: CASSLVLDEKLFF.

The chain links TRBV30 to TRBJ2-3, with D tentatively TRBD2 (6 bases). The CDR3 is 14 amino acids. Trimming shortened V by 6 bases and J by 8 bases, and 21 bases separated the two germline ends. Germline CDR1 and CDR2: GTSNPN and SVGIG (reference sequence). The CDR3 loop is CACRTGTRNSTQYF. CDR3 in DNA: TGTGCCTGTCGGACCGGGACTCGAAACAGTACGCAGTATTTT.

This clone was recorded many times. In the same sample, other DNA sequences code for this CDR3. V and J are TRBV4-1 and TRBJ2-3; D is undetermined. Trimming shortened V by 0 bases and J by 2 bases, and 9 bases separated the two germline ends. The CDR3 is 15 amino acids. Germline V gene lookup returns CDR1 MGHRA and CDR2 YSYEKL. CDR3 DNA sequence: TGCGCCAGCAGCCAAGACCCGACGGTCACAGATACGCAGTATTTT. Translating gives CASSQDPTVTDTQYF.

This chain uses TRBV29-1 with TRBJ2-1, with TRBD2 identical over 11 bases. CDR1 SQVTM and CDR2 ANQGSEA come from the germline V gene. The CDR3 extends over 16 amino acids. V lost 2 bases, J lost 2 bases, and 5 bases stayed unmatched. As DNA, the CDR3 is TGCAGCGTTGAATTTGGGACTAGCGGTACCTACAATGAGCAGTTCTTC. Its translation is CSVEFGTSGTYNEQFF.

The chain joins TRBV7-9 to TRBJ2-7; 10 bases are shared with TRBD1. Germline loops: CDR1 SEHNR, CDR2 FQNEAQ (reference sequence). This CDR3 spans 15 amino acids. V lost 0 bases, J lost 4 bases, and 3 bases stayed unmatched. The CDR3: CASSLAGTGAYEQYF. The CDR3 DNA follows: TGTGCCAGCAGCTTAGCAGGGACAGGGGCGTACGAGCAGTACTTC.

V usage is TRBV28 and J usage is TRBJ2-2; no clear D gene. Germline CDR1 reads MDHEN; CDR2 reads SYDVKM. The CDR3 length is 12 residues. The V end was cut by 4 bases, the J end by 9 bases, with 9 bases between. This CDR3 reads CASSSGLWELFF. The CDR3 DNA reads TGTGCCAGCAGTTCCGGCCTCTGGGAGCTGTTTTTT.

The chain is built from TRBV25-1 and TRBJ2-3; possible D gene TRBD1, 6 bases. The V gene's germline CDR1 is MGHDK and CDR2 SYGVNS. The V gene lost 1 base and the J gene lost 3 bases, with 17 bases spanning the gap. The CDR3 has 17 residues. The DNA for the CDR3 is TGTGCCAGCAGTGAATCAGCCGGACAGAGAAGGACAGATACGCAGTATTTT. It yields the protein CASSESAGQRRTDTQYF.

The chain joins TRBV28 to TRBJ1-5, with unresolved D. The germline V gene has CDR1 MDHEN and CDR2 SYDVKM. The CDR3 has 13 residues. Trimming stripped 5 bases from V and 3 bases from J, with 8 bases between. The CDR3 loop is CASSGPYNQPQHF. CDR3 bases: TGTGCCAGCAGTGGACCCTACAATCAGCCCCAGCATTTT. Full variable domain (rest looked up from reference TRBV28 and TRBJ1-5): DVKVTQSSRYLVKRTGEKVFLECVQDMDHENMFWYRQDPGLGLRLIYFSYDVKMKEKGDIPEGYSVSREKKERFSLILESASTNQTSMYLCASSGPYNQPQHFGDGTRLSIL.

The DNA for the CDR3 is TGTGCCAGCAGTCCGACAGGGGGCGATCAGCCCCAGCATTTT. Amino acid sequence: CASSPTGGDQPQHF. J is TRBJ1-5 and V is TRBV2, with 10 bases matching TRBD1. With V trimmed by 5 bases and J by 5 bases, 3 bases remained unmatched. This CDR3 has 14 amino acids. Germline assignment: CDR1 SNHLY and CDR2 FYNNEI.

This chain connects TRBV6-5 to TRBJ1-1, with D possibly matching TRBD1 (5 bases). V was cut by 5 bases and J by 1 base, with 8 bases left in between. The CDR3 is made up of 13 amino acids. Germline CDR1 is MNHEY and CDR2 is SVGAGI. CDR3 in amino acids: CASSDTGNTEAFF. The DNA for the CDR3 is TGTGCCAGCAGTGATACAGGGAACACTGAAGCTTTCTTT.

Of note for this clone: The same CDR3 can be traced to other DNA sequences in this sample. The chain links TRBV29-1 to TRBJ2-1; the match to TRBD2 covers 12 bases. Germline assignment: CDR1 SQVTM and CDR2 ANQGSEA. Unmatched junction bases numbered 5, after V lost 7 bases and J lost 4 bases. This CDR3 region has 14 residues. CDR3 coding DNA: TGCAGCGGTCGACTAGCGGGAGCATACAATGAGCAGTTCTTC. Amino acids: CSGRLAGAYNEQFF.

The rearrangement uses TRBV29-1 and TRBJ1-2; TRBD1 matches at 8 bases. Germline CDR1 reads SQVTM; CDR2 reads ANQGSEA. CDR3 size: 11 residues. V shed 4 bases and J 8 bases; nucleotides not matched to a gene: 3. The CDR3 spells CSVGTGYGYTF. The CDR3 DNA sequence: TGCAGCGTTGGGACAGGGTACGGCTACACCTTC.

There are many counts of this clone. The same CDR3 is also encoded by other DNA sequences in this sample. The rearrangement uses TRBV21-1 and TRBJ2-7; TRBD1, the table's D call, lacks a check against the DNA. TRBV21-1 is reported as a pseudogene. The CDR3 has 18 residues. CDR3 amino acids: CASSNRPPGQGESYEQYF. CDR3 DNA: TGTGCCAGCAGCAATAGACCTCCGGGACAGGGTGAATCCTACGAGCAGTACTTC.

The chain employs TRBV2 and TRBJ1-3; possibly TRBD1 for D (5 bases). The V gene lost 4 bases and the J gene lost 10 bases, with 14 bases spanning the gap. Germline CDR1 is SNHLY and CDR2 is FYNNEI. CDR3 size: 13 residues. CDR3 sequence (DNA): TGTGCCAGCAGTGTGGGGCAGGGTTTGACCATATATTTT. It encodes CASSVGQGLTIYF.

This clone was picked up one time. This chain uses TRBV5-1 with TRBJ2-3, with 11 bases aligning to TRBD1. Germline trimming cut 4 bases from V and 2 bases from J; bases unmatched to any gene: 3. The CDR3 is 15 residues long. Per the germline V gene, CDR1 is SGHRS and CDR2 is YFSETQ. CDR3 DNA sequence: TGCGCCAGCAGCCCGGGACAGGGGGACACAGATACGCAGTATTTT. This translates into CASSPGQGDTDTQYF. Complete variable domain (other parts from reference TRBV5-1 and TRBJ2-3): KAGVTQTPRYLIKTRGQQVTLSCSPISGHRSVSWYQQTPGQGLQFLFEYFSETQRNKGNFPGRFSGRQFSNSRSEMNVSTLELGDSALYLCASSPGQGDTDTQYFGPGTRLTVL.

Many counts were recorded for this clone. This chain joins TRBV25-1 and TRBJ1-4, with 7 bases lining up with TRBD1. This CDR3 is 15 amino acids long. Trimming at V came to 6 bases and at J to 4 bases, leaving 8 bases not matched to a gene. Looked up from germline, CDR1 is MGHDK and CDR2 is SYGVNS. The CDR3 DNA reads as TGTGCCAGCAGCGGATCAGGGGGTAATAATGAAAAACTGTTTTTT. Translated: CASSGSGGNNEKLFF.

This clone appeared a few times. The chain links TRBV28 to TRBJ2-2; 8 bases match TRBD1. The CDR3 is 15 amino acids. With 9 bases clipped from V and 5 bases from J, the junction kept 11 bases outside the gene matches. Germline V gene lookup returns CDR1 MDHEN and CDR2 SYDVKM. The CDR3 nucleotides are TGTGCCAGTCGATCGTTACAGGGGGGAACCGGGGAGCTGTTTTTT. This translates into CASRSLQGGTGELFF.

This clone was seen once. The V and J genes are TRBV21-1 and TRBJ2-7. TRBV21-1 is termed a pseudogene. The CDR3 length is 16 residues. The CDR3 loop reads CASSKDAGHSSYEQYF. In DNA, the CDR3 is TGTGCCAGCAGCAAAGACGCGGGACATAGCTCCTACGAGCAGTACTTC.

The rearrangement joins TRBV29-1 to TRBJ1-5; D is uncertain. The CDR3 extends over 13 amino acids. The V and J ends lost 4 bases and 3 bases respectively, with 10 bases between them. Germline-derived CDR1 and CDR2 are SQVTM and ANQGSEA. The CDR3 sequence: CSVVFSTNQPQHF. The CDR3 nucleotides are TGCAGCGTTGTTTTTAGTACCAATCAGCCCCAGCATTTT.

The chain recombines TRBV29-1 with TRBJ1-4; TRBD1 is a possible D gene (5 bases). Germline CDR1 and CDR2: SQVTM and ANQGSEA. This CDR3 region has 16 residues. DNA for the CDR3: TGCAGGGCCACGGGGACGCGAAACCTGGCTAATGAAAAACTGTTTTTT. Its translation is CRATGTRNLANEKLFF.

V is TRBV19 and J is TRBJ2-2; the D gene is possibly TRBD2 (5 bases). The CDR3 runs to 17 residues. V shed 7 bases and J shed 2 bases, with 20 bases lying between them. Germline CDR1 LNHDA, CDR2 SQIVND (reference sequence). In DNA form, the CDR3 reads TGTGCCAGTACCAGCGGCACCGTCAGAGTTAACACCGGGGAGCTGTTTTTT. Its protein is CASTSGTVRVNTGELFF.

The chain uses TRBV7-7 and TRBJ2-5; TRBD2 aligns across 15 bases. V shed 0 bases and J 4 bases; nucleotides not matched to a gene: 3. The CDR3 length is 17 residues. The germline V gene has CDR1 SSHAT and CDR2 FNYEAQ (reference sequence). CDR3 coding DNA: TGTGCCAGCAGCTTAGCCCCGGGACTAGCGGGAGGAGAGACCCAGTACTTC. Protein sequence: CASSLAPGLAGGETQYF.

This chain links TRBV2 with TRBJ2-1; D is perhaps TRBD1 (6 bases). V lost 5 bases to trimming and J lost 4 bases, with 9 bases between them. The CDR3 contains 13 residues. CDR1 and CDR2 from the germline V gene are SNHLY and FYNNEI. The CDR3: CASSRTDYNEQFF. The CDR3 nucleotides read TGTGCCAGCAGTAGGACAGATTACAATGAGCAGTTCTTC.

This clone came up a few times. The CDR3 nucleotides read TGTGCTAGTGGCTACGGGTCGAACACTGAAGCTTTCTTT. This gives the protein CASGYGSNTEAFF. V usage is TRBV12-5 and J usage is TRBJ1-1; D is unclear. Germline V gene lookup returns CDR1 LGHNT and CDR2 FRNRAP. V was shortened by 6 bases and J by 1 base, with 9 bases between the two germline ends. The CDR3 totals 13 residues.

The chain carries TRBV30 and TRBJ1-5; D is possibly TRBD1 (6 bases). Germline loops: CDR1 GTSNPN, CDR2 SVGIG (reference sequence). The CDR3 consists of 15 residues. V lost 0 bases to trimming and J lost 5 bases, with 14 bases between them. CDR3 amino acids: CAWSVRASGDQPQHF. CDR3 DNA sequence: TGTGCCTGGAGTGTACGGGCCTCAGGGGATCAGCCCCAGCATTTT. The full variable domain, rest sourced from reference TRBV30 and TRBJ1-5, is SQTIHQWPATLVQPVGSPLSLECTVEGTSNPNLYWYRQAAGRGLQLLFYSVGIGQISSEVPQNLSASRPQDRQFILSSKKLLLSDSGFYLCAWSVRASGDQPQHFGDGTRLSIL.